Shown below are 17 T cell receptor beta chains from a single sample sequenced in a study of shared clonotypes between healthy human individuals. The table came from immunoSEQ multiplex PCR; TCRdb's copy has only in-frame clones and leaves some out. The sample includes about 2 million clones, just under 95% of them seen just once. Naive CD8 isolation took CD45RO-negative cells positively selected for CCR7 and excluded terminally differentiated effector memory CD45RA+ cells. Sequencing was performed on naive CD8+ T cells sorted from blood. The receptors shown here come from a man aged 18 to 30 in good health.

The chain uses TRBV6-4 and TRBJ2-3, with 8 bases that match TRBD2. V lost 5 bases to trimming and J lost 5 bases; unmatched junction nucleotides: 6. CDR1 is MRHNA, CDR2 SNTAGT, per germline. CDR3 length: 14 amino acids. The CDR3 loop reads CASSSDGGEDTQYF. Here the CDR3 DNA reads TGTGCCAGCAGTTCGGACGGGGGGGAAGATACGCAGTATTTT.

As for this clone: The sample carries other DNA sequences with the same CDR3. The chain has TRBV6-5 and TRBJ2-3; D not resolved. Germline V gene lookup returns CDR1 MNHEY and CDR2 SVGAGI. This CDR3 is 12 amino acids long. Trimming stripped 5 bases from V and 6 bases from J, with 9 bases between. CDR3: CASSPRSDTQYF. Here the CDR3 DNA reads TGTGCCAGCAGTCCCCGGTCCGATACGCAGTATTTT.

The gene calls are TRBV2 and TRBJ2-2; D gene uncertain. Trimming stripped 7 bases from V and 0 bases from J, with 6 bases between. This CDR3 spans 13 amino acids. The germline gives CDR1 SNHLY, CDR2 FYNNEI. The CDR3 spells CASMFPNTGELFF. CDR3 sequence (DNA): TGTGCCAGCATGTTTCCGAACACCGGGGAGCTGTTTTTT.

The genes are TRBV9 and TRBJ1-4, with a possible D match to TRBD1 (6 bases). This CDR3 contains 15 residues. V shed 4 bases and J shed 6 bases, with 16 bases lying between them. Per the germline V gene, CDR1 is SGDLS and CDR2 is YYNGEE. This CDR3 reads CASSSWAGADEKLFF. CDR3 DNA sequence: TGTGCCAGCAGCTCCTGGGCGGGGGCTGATGAAAAACTGTTTTTT.

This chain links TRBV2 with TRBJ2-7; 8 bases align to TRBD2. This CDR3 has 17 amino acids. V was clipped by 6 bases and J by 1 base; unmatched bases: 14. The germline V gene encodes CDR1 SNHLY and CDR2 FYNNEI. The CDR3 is CASRIPQDTSGSYEQYF. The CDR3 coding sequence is TGTGCCAGCAGGATTCCACAGGACACTAGCGGATCCTACGAGCAGTACTTC.

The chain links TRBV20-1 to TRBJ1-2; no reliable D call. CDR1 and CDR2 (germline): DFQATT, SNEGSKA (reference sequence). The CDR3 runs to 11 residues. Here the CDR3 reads CSAASNYGYTF. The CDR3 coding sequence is TGCAGCGCTGCCAGCAACTATGGCTACACCTTC.

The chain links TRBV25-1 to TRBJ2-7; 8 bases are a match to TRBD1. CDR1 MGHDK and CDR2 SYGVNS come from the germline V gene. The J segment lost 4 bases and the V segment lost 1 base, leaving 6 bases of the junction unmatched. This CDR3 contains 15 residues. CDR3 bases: TGTGCCAGCAGTGAATCTCTCCAGGGGGCGTACGAGCAGTACTTC. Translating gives CASSESLQGAYEQYF.

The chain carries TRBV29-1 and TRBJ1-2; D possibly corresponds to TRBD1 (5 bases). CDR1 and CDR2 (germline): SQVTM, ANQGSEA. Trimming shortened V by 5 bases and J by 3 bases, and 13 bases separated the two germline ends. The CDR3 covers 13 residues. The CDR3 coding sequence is TGCAGCGTTATGGGGACTTGGGACTATGGCTACACCTTC. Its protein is CSVMGTWDYGYTF.

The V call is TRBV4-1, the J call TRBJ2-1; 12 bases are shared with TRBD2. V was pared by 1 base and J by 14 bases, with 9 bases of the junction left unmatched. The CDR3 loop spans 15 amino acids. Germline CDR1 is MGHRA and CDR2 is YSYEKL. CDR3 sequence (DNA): TGCGCCAGCAGCCAAGGATTAGGACTAGCGGGGCTAAAGTTCTTC. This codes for CASSQGLGLAGLKFF.

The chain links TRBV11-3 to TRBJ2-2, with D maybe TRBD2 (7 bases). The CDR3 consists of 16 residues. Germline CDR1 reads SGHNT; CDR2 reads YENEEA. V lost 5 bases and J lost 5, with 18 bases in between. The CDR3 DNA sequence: TGTGCCAGCAGCCTTTCCTGGGGGGGCGAAACCGGGGAGCTGTTTTTT. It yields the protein CASSLSWGGETGELFF.

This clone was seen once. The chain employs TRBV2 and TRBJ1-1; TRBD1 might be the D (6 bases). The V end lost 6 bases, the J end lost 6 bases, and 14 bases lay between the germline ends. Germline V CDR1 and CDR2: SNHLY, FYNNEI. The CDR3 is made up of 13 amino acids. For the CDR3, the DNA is TGTGCCAGCAGGGGTGCAGGGGACCCTGAAGCTTTCTTT. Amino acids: CASRGAGDPEAFF.

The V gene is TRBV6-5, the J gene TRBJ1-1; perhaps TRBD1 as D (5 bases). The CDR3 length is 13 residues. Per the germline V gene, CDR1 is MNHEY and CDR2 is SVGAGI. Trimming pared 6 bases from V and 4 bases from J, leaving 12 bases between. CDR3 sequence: CASSQDRITEAFF. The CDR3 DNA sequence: TGTGCCAGCAGCCAAGACAGAATCACTGAAGCTTTCTTT.

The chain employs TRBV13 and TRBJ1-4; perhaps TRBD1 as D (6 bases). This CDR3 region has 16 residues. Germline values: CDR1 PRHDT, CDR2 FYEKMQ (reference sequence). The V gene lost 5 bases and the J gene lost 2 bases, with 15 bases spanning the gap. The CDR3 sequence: CASSTTLRGTNEKLFF. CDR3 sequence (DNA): TGTGCCAGCAGCACGACACTAAGGGGGACTAATGAAAAACTGTTTTTT.

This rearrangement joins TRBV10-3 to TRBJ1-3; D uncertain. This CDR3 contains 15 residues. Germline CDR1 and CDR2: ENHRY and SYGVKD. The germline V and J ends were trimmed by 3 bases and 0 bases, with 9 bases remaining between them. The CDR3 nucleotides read TGTGCCATCAGTGAAATCGGTGGCTCTGGAAACACCATATATTTT. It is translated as CAISEIGGSGNTIYF.

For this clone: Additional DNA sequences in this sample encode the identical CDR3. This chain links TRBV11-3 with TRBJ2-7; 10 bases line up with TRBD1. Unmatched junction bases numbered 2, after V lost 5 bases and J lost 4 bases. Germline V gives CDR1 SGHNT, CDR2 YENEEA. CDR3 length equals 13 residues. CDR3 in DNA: TGTGCCAGCAGCCCGGGACAGGGGTACGAGCAGTACTTC. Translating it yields CASSPGQGYEQYF.

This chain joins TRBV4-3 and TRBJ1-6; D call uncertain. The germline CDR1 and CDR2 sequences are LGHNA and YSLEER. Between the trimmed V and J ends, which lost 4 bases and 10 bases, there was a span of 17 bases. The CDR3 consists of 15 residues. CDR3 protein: CASSPYTSSTSPLHF. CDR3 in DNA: TGCGCCAGCAGCCCCTATACTTCCTCCACCTCACCCCTCCACTTT.

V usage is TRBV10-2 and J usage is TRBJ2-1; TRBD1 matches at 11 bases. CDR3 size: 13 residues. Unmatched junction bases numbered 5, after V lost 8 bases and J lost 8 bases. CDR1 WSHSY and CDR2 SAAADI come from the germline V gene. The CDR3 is CASAQDRGHEQFF. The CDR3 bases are TGCGCCAGCGCCCAGGACAGGGGGCATGAGCAGTTCTTC.